This passage covers 8 T cell receptor beta chains from one sample sequenced in a study of early T cells in non-severe SARS-CoV-2 infection. TCRdb itself ran the 5' RACE reads through MiXCR, one entry per CDR3 protein. The sample records 50,000 to 65,000 distinct CDR3 sequences, about 11% being singletons. The sample here was whole blood, taken at baseline. The receptors shown here come from an adult who was a healthcare worker with PCR-confirmed SARS-CoV-2 infection or an uninfected control (not recorded which).

The chain uses TRBV28 and TRBJ1-5, with no clear D. The V gene lost 6 bases and the J gene lost 4 bases, with 13 bases spanning the gap. The V gene's germline CDR1 is MDHEN and CDR2 SYDVKM. The CDR3 consists of 14 residues. The CDR3 bases are TGTGCCAGCAGACGGGCAGGCCGAAATCAGCCCCAGCATTTT. Translating it yields CASRRAGRNQPQHF.

This clonotype occurred many times. This chain joins TRBV20-1 and TRBJ2-1; no reliable D call. The CDR3 spans 12 residues. The V gene's germline CDR1 is DFQATT and CDR2 SNEGSKA (reference sequence). Trimming stripped 1 base from V and 6 bases from J, with 7 bases between. The CDR3 sequence is CSARVTGNEQFF. DNA for the CDR3: TGCAGTGCTAGAGTAACGGGCAATGAGCAGTTCTTC.

This clonotype has at least ten counts. CDR3 sequence: CASSLSGTGDEQYF. DNA for the CDR3: TGTGCCAGCAGTTTATCGGGCACAGGGGACGAGCAGTACTTC. The gene calls are TRBV27 and TRBJ2-7, with 7 bases identical to TRBD1. There are 14 residues in the CDR3. The J segment lost 5 bases and the V segment lost 0 bases, leaving 4 bases of the junction unmatched. The germline V gene encodes CDR1 MNHEY and CDR2 SMNVEV (reference sequence).

This clonotype was recorded at least ten times. The chain has TRBV11-2 and TRBJ1-4, with D hard to call. V lost 1 base and J lost 8, with 8 bases in between. Per the germline V gene, CDR1 is SGHAT and CDR2 is FQNNGV. This CDR3 has 13 amino acids. CDR3 amino acids: CASSLGGIEKLFF. The CDR3 DNA reads TGTGCCAGCAGCTTAGGAGGAATCGAAAAACTGTTTTTT.

The chain couples TRBV11-2 to TRBJ2-1; no clear D. Trimming cost V 1 base and J 9 bases, with 16 bases left between them. Germline-derived CDR1 and CDR2 are SGHAT and FQNNGV. The CDR3 is made up of 15 amino acids. CDR3 loop: CASSLGHGPSSEQFF. DNA of the CDR3: TGTGCCAGCAGCTTAGGCCACGGCCCGTCCAGTGAGCAGTTCTTC.

This clonotype has only a few counts. This chain joins TRBV29-1 and TRBJ2-2; D is undetermined. The ends were cut back, 0 bases at V and 3 bases at J, with 8 bases in the middle. This CDR3 contains 14 residues. The germline V gene has CDR1 SQVTM and CDR2 ANQGSEA. CDR3: CSVEEPAYTGELFF. The CDR3 DNA sequence: TGCAGCGTTGAAGAGCCAGCTTACACCGGGGAGCTGTTTTTT.

The table lists this clonotype with a few counts. This sequence joins TRBV6-2 or TRBV6-3 and TRBJ2-3; 7 bases align to TRBD1. V shed 6 bases and J 3 bases; nucleotides not matched to a gene: 6. Germline CDR1 reads MNHEY; CDR2 reads SVGEGT. The CDR3 consists of 14 residues. CDR3 DNA: TGTGCCAGCAGACCTGAGGGGGCTACAGATACGCAGTATTTT. Amino acids: CASRPEGATDTQYF.

The rearrangement uses TRBV5-1 and TRBJ1-1; D gene unclear. CDR3 length equals 12 residues. Trimming took 4 bases from V and 8 from J, leaving 12 bases between them. Per the germline V gene, CDR1 is SGHRS and CDR2 is YFSETQ. CDR3 coding DNA: TGCGCCAGCAGCCCGGACCCTCGGGAAGCTTTCTTT. This codes for CASSPDPREAFF.